These T cell receptor beta chains were read from a single sample in a study of Ad26.COV2.S vaccination and SARS-CoV-2 variants. Profiled with immunoSEQ multiplex PCR; TCRdb holds only in-frame clones, not every one. This table has approximately 480,000 clones, roughly 89% appearing once. The sample in question was peripheral blood, obtained in a trial of Ad26.COV2.S vaccine versus placebo. All receptors come from a person between 18 and 60 years old who received the Ad26.COV2.S COVID-19 vaccine or a placebo. Both conserved end residues are trimmed from each CDR3.

cdr3_aa,j_call,v_call
SVGGGQNGYEQY,TRBJ2-7,TRBV29-1
ASPRGPNTGELF,TRBJ2-2,TRBV19
ASSLAHGNTGELF,TRBJ2-2,TRBV7-6
ASTPRLAGAGELF,TRBJ2-2,TRBV7-8
ASSENIAGAYEQY,TRBJ2-7,TRBV6-1
ASSLGAGSKRTEAF,TRBJ1-1,TRBV11-2
ATSRDRPGSYEQY,TRBJ2-7,TRBV15
ASSYRGAGELF,TRBJ2-2,TRBV6-5
ASSYYGGQGQPQH,TRBJ1-5,TRBV6-2/TRBV6-3
ASSQDRGGGETQY,TRBJ2-5,TRBV3-1/TRBV3-2
SASLADYEQY,TRBJ2-7,TRBV20-1
ASSYSVTQY,TRBJ2-5,TRBV6-2/TRBV6-3
ASSQGGETQY,TRBJ2-5,TRBV9
AWGLAGGSTDTQY,TRBJ2-3,TRBV30
ASSGHRGLGYEQY,TRBJ2-7,TRBV7-9
ASSIAGSLQPQH,TRBJ1-5,TRBV19
ASSYSRTSLNEQF,TRBJ2-1,TRBV6-9
ASSLAEALGRGYT,TRBJ1-2,TRBV7-9
SGDSSTARGTQY,TRBJ2-5,TRBV29-1
ASSKGAQAQKDTQY,TRBJ2-3,TRBV21-1
ASSTTGGEETQY,TRBJ2-5,TRBV19
AWRPGNYGYT,TRBJ1-2,TRBV30
ASSQVLTGSSYEQY,TRBJ2-7,TRBV4-1
ASTGGVNQPQH,TRBJ1-5,TRBV28
ASSPSFRSYQPQH,TRBJ1-5,TRBV9
AWTSRWDNEQF,TRBJ2-1,TRBV30
ASSQSPGNGYT,TRBJ1-2,TRBV3-1/TRBV3-2
ASRPGQGTDTQY,TRBJ2-3,TRBV19
ASSQGYGYT,TRBJ1-2,TRBV3-1/TRBV3-2
ASSVRDTSTDTQY,TRBJ2-3,TRBV28
ASSLQGNKQY,TRBJ2-7,TRBV13
SAGGGRINTDTQY,TRBJ2-3,TRBV29-1
ASSLGLAVRNEQF,TRBJ2-1,TRBV5-4
ASSSGGRKTQY,TRBJ2-5,TRBV19
ASSLRRGGSPLH,TRBJ1-6,TRBV11-2
ASSRLDTQY,TRBJ2-3,TRBV28
ASSEEGWARAF,TRBJ1-1,TRBV2
ASSQDPLYEQY,TRBJ2-7,TRBV4-1
ASRYDSYEQY,TRBJ2-7,TRBV7-3
ASREGSNQPQH,TRBJ1-5,TRBV6-5
ASSWRAGANVLT,TRBJ2-6,TRBV11-2
ASSHVQEDEQY,TRBJ2-7,TRBV4-2
ASSQEYGLALF,TRBJ2-1,TRBV4-3
AGTATGGSGYT,TRBJ1-2,TRBV2
SVVQNNYGYT,TRBJ1-2,TRBV29-1
ASSTSSGREYEQY,TRBJ2-7,TRBV28
SVDWREGFYNEQF,TRBJ2-1,TRBV29-1
ASSVTGANYEQF,TRBJ2-1,TRBV27
ASSRLAGLNEQF,TRBJ2-1,TRBV18
AISDVGYSQNGYT,TRBJ1-2,TRBV10-3
ARTIKNRDLNQPQH,TRBJ1-5,TRBV27
ASSPDSYEQY,TRBJ2-7,TRBV18
ASSPVGARREKLF,TRBJ1-4,TRBV7-2